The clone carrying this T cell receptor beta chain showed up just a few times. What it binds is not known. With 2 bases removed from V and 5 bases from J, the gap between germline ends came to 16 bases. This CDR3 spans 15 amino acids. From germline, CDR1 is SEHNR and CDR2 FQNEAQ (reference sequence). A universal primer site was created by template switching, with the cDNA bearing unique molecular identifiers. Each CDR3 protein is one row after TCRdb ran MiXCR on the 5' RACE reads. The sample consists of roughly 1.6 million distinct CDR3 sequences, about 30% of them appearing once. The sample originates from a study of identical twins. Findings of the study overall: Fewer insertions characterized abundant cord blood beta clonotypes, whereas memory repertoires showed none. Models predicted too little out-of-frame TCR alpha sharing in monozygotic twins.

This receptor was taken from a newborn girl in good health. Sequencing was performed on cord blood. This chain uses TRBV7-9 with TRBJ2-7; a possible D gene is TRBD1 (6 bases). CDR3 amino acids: CASSLLQGRIHEQYF. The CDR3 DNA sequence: TGTGCCAGCAGCTTATTGCAGGGGCGTATTCACGAGCAGTACTTC.